What follows are 13 T cell receptor beta chains derived from one specimen sequenced in a study of CD8 T cells in ankylosing spondylitis. TCRdb itself ran the 5' RACE reads through MiXCR, one entry per CDR3 protein. The table has 210,000 or so distinct CDR3 sequences, around 25% seen once. The source material was blood, either unsorted or a sorted T cell fraction (not recorded which). These receptors were collected from a male donor with ankylosing spondylitis or in good health (not recorded which).

V and J are TRBV20-1 and TRBJ1-5, with D uncertain. Trimming took off 0 bases at V and 7 bases at J, with 7 bases between the two ends. There are 12 residues in the CDR3. The germline CDR1 and CDR2 sequences are DFQATT and SNEGSKA (reference sequence). The CDR3 bases are TGCAGTGCTAGAGATGCAGGACAGCCCCAGCATTTT. Amino acid sequence: CSARDAGQPQHF.

This clonotype came up many times. The chain couples TRBV20-1 to TRBJ1-1; no firm D call. V was cut by 3 bases and J by 5 bases, with 10 bases left in between. Germline assignment: CDR1 DFQATT and CDR2 SNEGSKA (reference sequence). This CDR3 has 12 amino acids. CDR3 amino acids: CSASGGDTEAFF. DNA of the CDR3: TGCAGTGCTAGTGGCGGCGATACTGAAGCTTTCTTT.

This clonotype was counted ten times or more. The V gene is TRBV5-1, the J gene TRBJ2-1; tentatively, D is TRBD1 or TRBD2 (5 bases each). The V gene lost 4 bases and the J gene lost 1 base, with 9 bases spanning the gap. Germline CDR1 SGHRS, CDR2 YFSETQ. This CDR3 is 14 amino acids long. The CDR3: CASSEGMSYNEQFF. CDR3 in DNA: TGCGCCAGCAGCGAGGGGATGTCCTACAATGAGCAGTTCTTC. The full variable domain, rest sourced from reference TRBV5-1 and TRBJ2-1, is KAGVTQTPRYLIKTRGQQVTLSCSPISGHRSVSWYQQTPGQGLQFLFEYFSETQRNKGNFPGRFSGRQFSNSRSEMNVSTLELGDSALYLCASSEGMSYNEQFFGPGTRLTVL.

This clonotype was seen more than once but under ten times. The CDR3 DNA reads TGTGCCAGCAGTTACACAGGGAGCGAGCAGTACTTC. It yields the protein CASSYTGSEQYF. The rearrangement joins TRBV12-3 or TRBV12-4 to TRBJ2-7, with D perhaps TRBD1 (6 bases). Trimming cost V 4 bases and J 6 bases, with 10 bases left between them. The CDR3 contains 12 residues.

This clonotype was observed many times. The DNA for the CDR3 is TGTGCCAGCAGTTACGGAGGTGCGGGAGTCAATGAGCAGTTCTTC. This gives the protein CASSYGGAGVNEQFF. V and J are TRBV6-5 and TRBJ2-1; 7 bases line up with TRBD2. The CDR3 covers 15 residues. Trimming at V came to 2 bases and at J to 6 bases, leaving 7 bases not matched to a gene. CDR1 is MNHEY, CDR2 SVGAGI, per germline.

This chain joins TRBV5-1 and TRBJ1-1; D is possibly TRBD1 (5 bases). The V end was cut by 4 bases, the J end by 1 base, with 11 bases between. CDR1 is SGHRS, CDR2 YFSETQ, per germline. CDR3 length equals 14 residues. This CDR3 is CASSRDHGNTEAFF. The CDR3 DNA is TGCGCCAGCAGCAGGGACCACGGGAACACTGAAGCTTTCTTT.

This clonotype was seen just once. The V call is TRBV6-1, the J call TRBJ2-7, with D perhaps TRBD2 (7 bases). Germline V lookup: CDR1 MNHNS, CDR2 SASEGT. This CDR3 comprises 14 residues. The V gene lost 6 bases and the J gene lost 5 bases, with 17 bases spanning the gap. The CDR3 sequence is CASRAGGRANEQYF. For the CDR3, the DNA is TGTGCCAGCAGGGCCGGGGGGCGGGCTAACGAGCAGTACTTC.

This clonotype showed up just once. The chain joins TRBV18 to TRBJ1-5, with D possibly TRBD1 on 6 matching bases. V was clipped by 3 bases and J by 5 bases, with 14 bases between them. CDR3 length: 15 residues. Germline assignment: CDR1 KGHSH and CDR2 LQKENI. CDR3 bases: TGTGCCAGCTCACCTACAGGGTTTGGTCATCAGCCCCAGCATTTT. It is translated as CASSPTGFGHQPQHF. The entire variable domain, with the rest obtained from reference TRBV18 and TRBJ1-5, is as follows: NAGVMQNPRHLVRRRGQEARLRCSPMKGHSHVYWYRQLPEEGLKFMVYLQKENIIDESGMPKERFSAEFPKEGPSILRIQQVVRGDSAAYFCASSPTGFGHQPQHFGDGTRLSIL.

The rearrangement joins TRBV29-1 to TRBJ2-7; 8 nucleotides agree with TRBD2. The CDR3 covers 12 residues. With 7 bases clipped from V and 2 bases from J, the junction kept 4 bases outside the gene matches. Germline V gene data show CDR1 as SQVTM and CDR2 as ANQGSEA. The CDR3 here is CSGREGPYEQYF. The CDR3 DNA follows: TGCAGCGGACGGGAGGGTCCCTACGAGCAGTACTTC.

This clonotype was counted many times. The rearrangement uses TRBV5-6 and TRBJ2-3; no reliable D call. Germline CDR1 reads SGHDT; CDR2 reads YYEEEE. The length of the CDR3 is 14 residues. Deletions cut 5 bases from V and 1 base from J, with 11 bases between. The CDR3 reads CASSLGSGTDTQYF. CDR3 bases: TGTGCCAGCAGTCTGGGGTCGGGCACAGATACGCAGTATTTT.

In this sample, this clonotype turned up many times. The chain links TRBV28 to TRBJ2-1, with TRBD1 matching over 11 bases. The CDR3 runs to 16 residues. J gave up 7 bases and V 7 bases, and 12 bases lay outside the gene matches. CDR1 MDHEN and CDR2 SYDVKM come from the germline V gene. Here the CDR3 DNA reads TGTGCCAGCACCCACCGGGGGACAGGGGGTAGGAATGAGCAGTTCTTC. It is translated as CASTHRGTGGRNEQFF.

This clonotype was detected ten times or more. This chain connects TRBV5-1 to TRBJ1-3; the match to TRBD1 covers 9 bases. Germline V CDR1 and CDR2: SGHRS, YFSETQ. The CDR3 contains 15 residues. V gave up 6 bases and J gave up 4 bases; unmatched junction bases: 8. CDR3 nucleotides: TGCGCCAGCAAGGAGACAGGGGGTTCAGGAAACACCATATATTTT. It yields the protein CASKETGGSGNTIYF.

This clonotype has more than one count but fewer than ten. The rearrangement uses TRBV7-2 and TRBJ1-2, with 9 bases identical to TRBD1. Per the germline V gene, CDR1 is SGHTA and CDR2 is FQGNSA. J gave up 4 bases and V 5 bases, and 8 bases lay outside the gene matches. The CDR3 has 15 residues. CDR3 nucleotide sequence: TGTGCCAGCAGCGCCTACAGGGGGCAAGGCTATGGCTACACCTTC. Translated: CASSAYRGQGYGYTF.